This TCR beta chain was profiled in a study of read filtering for tumor transcriptome and immune sequencing. Findings and caveats of the study: IR-seq and RNA-seq agreed better without single-read clonotypes.

From 400 to 450 ng of RNA, a library with molecular barcoded alpha/delta and beta/gamma adaptors was made. TCRdb processed the reads anew with MiXCR; each CDR3 protein has one entry. Of some 39,000 distinct CDR3 sequences listed, 11% to 15% are singletons. This clonotype was detected ten times or more. No antigen is known for it. In germline, CDR1 is SGHRS, CDR2 YFSETQ. V was clipped by 0 bases and J by 9 bases, with 10 bases between them. This CDR3 comprises 13 residues. Source material: a population of CD138-negative cells sorted from bone marrow. The chain has TRBV5-1 and TRBJ2-1; D might be TRBD1 or TRBD2, each matching 5 bases. The TCR was taken from a donor aged 40 or over with multiple myeloma. In DNA, the CDR3 is TGCGCCAGCAGCTTGGTTTGGGGGAGTGAGCAGTTCTTC. Its translation is CASSLVWGSEQFF.